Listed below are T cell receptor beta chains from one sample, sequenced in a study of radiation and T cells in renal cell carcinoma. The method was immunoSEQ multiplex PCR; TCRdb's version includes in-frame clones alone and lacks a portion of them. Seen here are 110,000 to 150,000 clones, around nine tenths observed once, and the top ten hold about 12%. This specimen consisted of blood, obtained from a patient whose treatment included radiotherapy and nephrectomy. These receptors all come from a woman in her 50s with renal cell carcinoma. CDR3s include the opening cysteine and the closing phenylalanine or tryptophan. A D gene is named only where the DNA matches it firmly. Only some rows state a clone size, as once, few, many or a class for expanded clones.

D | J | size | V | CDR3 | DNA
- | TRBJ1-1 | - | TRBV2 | CASGGQLNTEAFF | TGTGCCAGCGGTGGGCAGTTGAACACTGAAGCTTTCTTT
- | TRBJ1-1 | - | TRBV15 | CATGGRNSEAFF | TGTGCCACCGGAGGACGGAACTCTGAAGCTTTCTTT
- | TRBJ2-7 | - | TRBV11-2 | CASSTREGSSYEQYF | TGTGCCAGCAGCACCCGAGAGGGGAGCTCCTACGAGCAGTACTTC
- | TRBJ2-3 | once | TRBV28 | CASRSPGAGAVVGTQYF | TGTGCCAGCCGGAGTCCCGGCGCGGGGGCGGTCGTAGGTACGCAGTATTTT
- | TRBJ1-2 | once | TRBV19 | CASSIGRQVSNYGYTF | TGTGCCAGTAGTATTGGGAGACAGGTTTCTAACTATGGCTACACCTTC
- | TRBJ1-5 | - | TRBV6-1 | CASSGRNTNQPQHF | TGTGCCAGCAGTGGACGGAACACCAATCAGCCCCAGCATTTT
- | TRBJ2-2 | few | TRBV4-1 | CASSVTGELFF | TGCGCCAGCAGCGTCACCGGGGAGCTGTTTTTT
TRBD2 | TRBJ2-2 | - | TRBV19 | CASSLTSGGVNTGELFF | TGTGCCAGTAGTTTGACTAGCGGGGGGGTGAACACCGGGGAGCTGTTTTTT
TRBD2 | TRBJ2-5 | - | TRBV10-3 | CAISESKILAGVPETQYF | TGTGCCATCAGTGAGTCGAAAATACTAGCGGGGGTACCGGAGACCCAGTACTTC
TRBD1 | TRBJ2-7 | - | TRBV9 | CASSVSGAGGRYEQYF | TGTGCCAGCAGCGTATCTGGGGCAGGGGGTAGGTACGAGCAGTACTTC
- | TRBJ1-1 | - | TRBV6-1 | CASSVLDSRGTEAFF | TGTGCCAGCAGTGTCTTGGACTCCCGAGGGACTGAAGCTTTCTTT
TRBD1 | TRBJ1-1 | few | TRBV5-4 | CASSLVSGGNTEAFF | TGTGCCAGCAGCTTGGTGTCAGGGGGTAACACTGAAGCTTTCTTT
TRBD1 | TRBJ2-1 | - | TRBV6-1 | CASTPDRGPYNEQFF | TGTGCCAGCACCCCAGACAGGGGGCCTTACAATGAGCAGTTCTTC
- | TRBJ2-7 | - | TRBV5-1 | CASSLTAGASYEQYF | TGCGCCAGCAGCTTGACCGCTGGGGCCTCCTACGAGCAGTACTTC
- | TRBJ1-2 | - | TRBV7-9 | CASSLAGGPGTHGYTF | TGTGCCAGCAGCTTAGCGGGAGGCCCAGGGACGCATGGCTACACCTTC
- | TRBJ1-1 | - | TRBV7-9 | CASSRASGSTEAFF | TGTGCCAGCAGCCGGGCCTCGGGGAGCACTGAAGCTTTCTTT
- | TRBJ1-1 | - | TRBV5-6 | CASSLAENTEAFF | TGTGCCAGCAGCTTGGCAGAGAACACTGAAGCTTTCTTT
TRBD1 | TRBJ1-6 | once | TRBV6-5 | CASTPQGGSPLHF | TGTGCCAGCACCCCACAGGGGGGTTCACCCCTCCACTTT